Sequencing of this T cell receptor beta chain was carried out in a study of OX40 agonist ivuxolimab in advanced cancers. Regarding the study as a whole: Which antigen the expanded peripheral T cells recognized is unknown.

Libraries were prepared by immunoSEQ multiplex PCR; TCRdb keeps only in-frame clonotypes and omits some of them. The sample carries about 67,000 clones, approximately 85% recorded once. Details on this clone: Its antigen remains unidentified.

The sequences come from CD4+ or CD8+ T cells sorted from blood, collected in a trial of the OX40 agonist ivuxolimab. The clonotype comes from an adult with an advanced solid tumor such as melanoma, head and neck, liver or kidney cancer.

The CDR3 nucleotides read TGTGCCAGCAGCTATTTTCGGACAGGTAGTTCGATCTACAAAAACATTCAGTACTTC. Its translation is CASSYFRTGSSIYKNIQYF. The V call is TRBV28, the J call TRBJ2-4, with 7 bases lining up with TRBD1. Germline-derived CDR1 and CDR2 are MDHEN and SYDVKM. The CDR3 is made up of 19 amino acids. J lost 3 bases, V lost 6 bases, and 20 bases had no gene match.